This entry concerns a single T cell receptor beta chain. This specimen comes from a study of control samples from healthy donors and cancer patients. TCRdb's table, derived via immunoSEQ multiplex PCR, lists solely in-frame clones and lacks some. The table has 70,000 to 75,000 clones, more than 75% seen once. The CDR3 loop spans 15 amino acids. After removal of 8 bases from V and 5 bases from J, the junction contained 15 bases not matched to a gene. Looked up from germline, CDR1 is MNHEY and CDR2 is SVGAGI. This chain connects TRBV6-5 to TRBJ2-7; TRBD1 matches 7 bases. Sequenced material: blood. The source is a woman aged 45-59 years in good health. CDR3 coding DNA: TGTGCCAGCTCACCCACCGGGACCAGGGGGAACGAGCAGTACTTC. It yields the protein CASSPTGTRGNEQYF.